The 15 T cell receptor beta chains below come from one sample, sequenced in a study of blood T cell repertoires in COVID-19. Assay: immunoSEQ multiplex PCR; the TCRdb copy retains only in-frame clones and omits some. The data hold some 90,000 clones, with 90% observed a single time. The source material was peripheral blood. These receptors were collected from a woman aged 80 or older with active or convalescent COVID-19.

The V and J genes are TRBV7-2 and TRBJ1-3; 9 bases align to TRBD1. CDR1 is SGHTA and CDR2 is FQGNSA in the germline V gene. The junction had 5 bases not matched to a gene; V was cut back by 5 bases and J by 3 bases. CDR3 length: 15 amino acids. CDR3 region: CASSPTGGFGNTIYF. The CDR3 DNA is TGTGCCAGCAGCCCTACAGGGGGCTTTGGAAACACCATATATTTT.

The table lists this clone with a count of one. The genes are TRBV7-9 and TRBJ2-7; D unresolved. The CDR3 loop spans 15 amino acids. From germline, CDR1 is SEHNR and CDR2 FQNEAQ (reference sequence). V lost 1 base, J lost 4 bases, and 14 bases lay in between. The CDR3 region is CASSLVRPSAYEQYF. In DNA form, the CDR3 reads TGTGCCAGCAGCTTAGTCAGGCCCTCTGCATACGAGCAGTACTTC.

In nucleotides, the CDR3 is TGCGCCAGCAGCTCGAGGACTAGCGGGGCCTACAATGAGCAGTTCTTC. Its protein is CASSSRTSGAYNEQFF. The chain joins TRBV5-1 to TRBJ2-1; TRBD2 matches 12 bases. The CDR3 is 16 residues long. From germline, CDR1 is SGHRS and CDR2 YFSETQ. V lost 3 bases to trimming and J lost 2 bases; unmatched junction nucleotides: 3.

The chain couples TRBV5-1 to TRBJ2-2, with 11 bases identical to TRBD1. The CDR3 runs to 16 residues. Trimming cost V 4 bases and J 4 bases; bases outside gene matches: 6. Germline V lookup: CDR1 SGHRS, CDR2 YFSETQ. The CDR3 spells CASSRTGGSSTGELFF. CDR3 nucleotides: TGCGCCAGCAGCAGGACAGGGGGCTCCAGCACCGGGGAGCTGTTTTTT.

The sample holds one count of this clone. The rearrangement links TRBV24-1 to TRBJ2-1; possible D gene TRBD2, 6 bases. The germline V and J ends were trimmed by 1 base and 6 bases, with 15 bases remaining between them. The CDR3 contains 16 residues. Germline values: CDR1 KGHDR, CDR2 SFDVKD. The CDR3 coding sequence is TGTGCCACCAGTGATTTCGGCGTCGGGGGAACCAATGAGCAGTTCTTC. This encodes CATSDFGVGGTNEQFF.

The V call is TRBV18, the J call TRBJ2-6; 7 bases match TRBD1. The V segment lost 3 bases and the J segment 0 bases; nucleotides outside the gene matches: 5. This CDR3 comprises 17 residues. Germline values: CDR1 KGHSH, CDR2 LQKENI. This CDR3 reads CASSPWTGGSGANVLTF. The DNA for the CDR3 is TGTGCCAGCTCACCTTGGACAGGCGGCTCTGGGGCCAACGTCCTGACTTTC.

V gene TRBV4-2 combines with J gene TRBJ2-7, with 8 nucleotides matching TRBD2. This CDR3 comprises 15 residues. Germline-derived CDR1 and CDR2 are LGHNA and YNFKEQ. V shed 4 bases and J 4 bases; nucleotides not matched to a gene: 9. The CDR3 loop reads CASSPTGRAFYEQYF. CDR3 nucleotide sequence: TGTGCCAGCAGCCCAACCGGGAGGGCCTTTTACGAGCAGTACTTC.

The V gene is TRBV29-1, the J gene TRBJ1-1; D gene ambiguous. This CDR3 spans 12 amino acids. Looked up from germline, CDR1 is SQVTM and CDR2 is ANQGSEA. Trimming stripped 4 bases from V and 1 base from J, with 7 bases between. As DNA, the CDR3 is TGCAGCGTTGGGAGTGGGAACACTGAAGCTTTCTTT. The encoded protein is CSVGSGNTEAFF.

The chain couples TRBV7-8 to TRBJ2-7; 10 bases line up with TRBD2. Per the germline V gene, CDR1 is SGHVS and CDR2 is FQNEAQ. Trimming took 5 bases from V and 0 from J; bases not matched to a gene: 4. This CDR3 contains 15 residues. The DNA of the CDR3 is TGTGCCAGCAGCCTACTAGCGGGGTCCTCCTACGAGCAGTACTTC. This encodes CASSLLAGSSYEQYF.

The rearrangement uses TRBV27 and TRBJ1-1; no clear D gene. The ends were cut back, 5 bases at V and 4 bases at J, with 14 bases in the middle. Germline loops: CDR1 MNHEY, CDR2 SMNVEV (reference sequence). CDR3 length: 14 amino acids. The CDR3 region has the DNA TGTGCCAGCAGTCATGTTGGGAGGAGCACTGAAGCTTTCTTT. Translation gives CASSHVGRSTEAFF.

J is TRBJ2-1 and V is TRBV28; 10 bases line up with TRBD1. The trim removed 5 bases at V and 5 bases at J, leaving 9 bases unmatched. This CDR3 is 16 amino acids long. Germline CDR1 MDHEN, CDR2 SYDVKM. The CDR3 DNA is TGTGCCAGCAGTCCTATATGGGGGACAGGGGACAATGAGCAGTTCTTC. Protein sequence: CASSPIWGTGDNEQFF.

The V gene is TRBV7-2, the J gene TRBJ2-1; 8 bases map to TRBD2. Germline CDR1 reads SGHTA; CDR2 reads FQGNSA. V was pared by 6 bases and J by 8 bases, with 9 bases of the junction left unmatched. This CDR3 contains 14 residues. As DNA, the CDR3 is TGTGCCAGCAGGGCACCCGGGACTAGTTATGAGCAGTTCTTC. It is translated as CASRAPGTSYEQFF.

The table lists this clone with a count of one. V gene TRBV3-1 (or the pseudogene TRBV3-2) combines with J gene TRBJ1-2; D is perhaps TRBD1 (5 bases). Germline loops: CDR1 LGHDT, CDR2 YNNKEL (reference sequence). V gave up 4 bases and J gave up 4 bases, with 13 bases separating them. The CDR3 length is 14 residues. The DNA of the CDR3 is TGTGCCAGCAGCCGGGGGGAGGGTACCTATGGCTACACCTTC. Residues: CASSRGEGTYGYTF.

The CDR3 coding sequence is TGTGCCAGTCTTCGGCGGGGGGCGCGGTCCTACGAGCAGTACTTC. It is translated as CASLRRGARSYEQYF. V usage is TRBV6-5 and J usage is TRBJ2-7; TRBD2 agrees at 8 bases. This CDR3 spans 15 amino acids. CDR1 is MNHEY, CDR2 SVGAGI, per germline. Unmatched junction bases numbered 11, after V lost 9 bases and J lost 1 base.

The chain uses TRBV19 and TRBJ2-3; possible D gene TRBD1, 7 bases. CDR3 length: 15 amino acids. CDR1 and CDR2 (germline): LNHDA, SQIVND (reference sequence). V was clipped by 5 bases and J by 0 bases, with 12 bases between them. The CDR3 loop is CASSAQGGSTDTQYF. Here the CDR3 DNA reads TGTGCCAGTAGTGCTCAGGGGGGTAGCACAGATACGCAGTATTTT.